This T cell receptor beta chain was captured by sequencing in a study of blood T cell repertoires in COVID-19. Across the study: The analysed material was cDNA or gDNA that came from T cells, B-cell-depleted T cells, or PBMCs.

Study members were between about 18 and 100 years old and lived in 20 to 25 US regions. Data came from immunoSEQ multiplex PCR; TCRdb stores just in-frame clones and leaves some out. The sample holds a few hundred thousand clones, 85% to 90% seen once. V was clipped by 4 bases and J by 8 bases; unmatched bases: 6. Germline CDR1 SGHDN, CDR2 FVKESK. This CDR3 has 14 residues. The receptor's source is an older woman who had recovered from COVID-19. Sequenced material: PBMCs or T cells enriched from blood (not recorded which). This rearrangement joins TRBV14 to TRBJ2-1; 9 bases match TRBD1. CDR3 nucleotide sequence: TGTGCCAGCAGCCCCTGGGACAGGGTTGATGAGCAGTTCTTC. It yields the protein CASSPWDRVDEQFF.